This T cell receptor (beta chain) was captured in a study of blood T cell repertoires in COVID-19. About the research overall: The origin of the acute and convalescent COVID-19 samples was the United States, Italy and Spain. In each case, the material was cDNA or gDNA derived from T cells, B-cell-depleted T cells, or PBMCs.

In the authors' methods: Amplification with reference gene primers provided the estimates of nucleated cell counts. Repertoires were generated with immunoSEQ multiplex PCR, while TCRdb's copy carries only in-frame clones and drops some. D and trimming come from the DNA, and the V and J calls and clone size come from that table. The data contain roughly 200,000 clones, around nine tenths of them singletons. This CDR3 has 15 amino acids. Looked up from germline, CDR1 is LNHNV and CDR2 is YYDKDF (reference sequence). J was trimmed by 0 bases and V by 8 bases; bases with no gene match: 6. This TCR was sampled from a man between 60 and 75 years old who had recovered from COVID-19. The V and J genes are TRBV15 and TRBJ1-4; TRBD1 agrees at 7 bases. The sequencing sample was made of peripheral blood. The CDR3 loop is CATQGQIATNEKLFF. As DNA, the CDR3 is TGTGCCACCCAGGGACAGATAGCAACTAATGAAAAACTGTTTTTT.